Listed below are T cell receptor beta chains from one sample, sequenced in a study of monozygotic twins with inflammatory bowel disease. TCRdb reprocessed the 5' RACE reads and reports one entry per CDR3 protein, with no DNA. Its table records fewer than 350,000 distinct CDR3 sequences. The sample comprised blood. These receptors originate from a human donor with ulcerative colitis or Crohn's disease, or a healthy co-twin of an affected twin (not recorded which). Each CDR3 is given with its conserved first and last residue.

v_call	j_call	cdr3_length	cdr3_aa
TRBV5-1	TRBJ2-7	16	CASSLGGTSGTYEQYF
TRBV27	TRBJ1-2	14	CASGAGTGDYGYTF
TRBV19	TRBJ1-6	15	CASSVTGTAISPLHF
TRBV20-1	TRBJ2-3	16	CSARPPQKTSTDTQYF
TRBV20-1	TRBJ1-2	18	CSARDVELGDSANYGYTF
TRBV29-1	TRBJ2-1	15	CSVTGLVVRSNEQFF
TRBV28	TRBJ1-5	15	CASSLRNRVGQPQHF
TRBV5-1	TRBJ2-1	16	CASTPLLAGGDNEQFF
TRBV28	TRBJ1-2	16	CASSLGGQAFNYGYTF
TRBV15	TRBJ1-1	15	CATSRDKGMGTEAFF
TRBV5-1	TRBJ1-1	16	CASSAGDRAMNTEAFF
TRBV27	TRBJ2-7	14	CASSSAREPNEQYF
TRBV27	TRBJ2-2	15	CASSLQTGNTGELFF
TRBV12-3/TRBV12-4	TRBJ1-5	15	CASSPRRQGNQPQHF
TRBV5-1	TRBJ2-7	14	CASSQDRATYEQYF
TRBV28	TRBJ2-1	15	CASSPGGRTYNEQFF
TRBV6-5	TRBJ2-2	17	CASSYSVSSWDGGELFF
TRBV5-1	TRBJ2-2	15	CASSLGATNTGELFF
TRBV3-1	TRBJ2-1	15	CASSHFISGSYEQFF
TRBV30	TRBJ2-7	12	CAWSFTGGEQYF
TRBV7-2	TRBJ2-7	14	CASSPTAGVKEQYF
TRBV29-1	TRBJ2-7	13	CSVGTSGFYEQYF
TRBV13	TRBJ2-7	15	CASSARRGFAYEQYF
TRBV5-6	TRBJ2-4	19	CASSTGLAGVGIAKNIQYF
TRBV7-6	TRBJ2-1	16	CASSNNLAGGSYEQFF
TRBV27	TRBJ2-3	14	CASSFGGLADTQYF
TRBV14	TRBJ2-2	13	CASSQTRAGELFF
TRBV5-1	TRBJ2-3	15	CASSTDSPSTDTQYF
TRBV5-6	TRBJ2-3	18	CASSPASGGTSGADTQYF
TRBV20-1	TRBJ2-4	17	CSAREGALAISKNIQYF
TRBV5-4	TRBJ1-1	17	CAISRGGQFKPNTEAFF
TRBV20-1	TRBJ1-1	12	CSAPAMNTEAFF
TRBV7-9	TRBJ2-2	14	CASSWSANTGELFF
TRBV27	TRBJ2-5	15	CASSLFGRGSETQYF
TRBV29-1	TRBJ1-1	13	CSAATSHGTEAFF
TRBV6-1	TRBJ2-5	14	CASSELGYQETQYF
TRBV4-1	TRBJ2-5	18	CASSQEPLTSGSRETQYF
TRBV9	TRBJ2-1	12	CASSVDSGSQFF
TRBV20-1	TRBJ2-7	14	CSANHRTERHEQYF
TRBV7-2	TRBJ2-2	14	CASTTLANTGELFF
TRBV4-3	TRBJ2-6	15	CASSQEETGANVLTF
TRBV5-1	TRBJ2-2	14	CASSFGTNTGELFF